The table lists the clone carrying this T cell receptor beta chain with many counts. Its specificity is not known. Graves' hyperthyroidism qualified as stable when ophthalmopathy did not progress within 18 months. Uncontrolled infection, other autoimmune disease, pregnancy or lactation excluded patients. Orbital computed tomography, thyroid ultrasound, serum thyroxine and TRAb, and clinical symptoms together informed the diagnoses. Germline-derived CDR1 and CDR2 are SGHAT and FQNNGV. CDR3 length: 15 amino acids. V was pared by 4 bases and J by 10 bases, with 15 bases of the junction left unmatched. The data were obtained in a study of T cells in Graves' hyperthyroidism and ophthalmopathy. Findings and limits, study-wide: The model forecast ophthalmopathy, anticipating it by a median about 7 months before onset.

Amplification yielded TCR beta CDR3 regions, with RNA transcripts as the source. HTBI primers were used for first-round RT-PCR of the TCR CDR3. TCRdb recomputed calls from the multiplex PCR reads with MiXCR, one row per CDR3 protein. The top ten clones hold 70% to 75% of a sample with fewer than 400,000 distinct CDR3 sequences, around 25% of them seen once. The chain has TRBV11-2 and TRBJ2-7, with 8 positions matching TRBD2. The sequence was obtained from a man aged 50-59 years with Graves' hyperthyroidism. Sequenced sample: blood. CDR3 sequence reads: CASSSNGLAPGRQYF. The CDR3 nucleotides are TGTGCCAGCAGCTCGAACGGACTAGCCCCTGGACGACAGTACTTC.